The 30 T cell receptor beta chains below come from one sample, sequenced in a study of T cell changes during pregnancy in multiple sclerosis. The method was immunoSEQ multiplex PCR; TCRdb's version includes in-frame clones alone and lacks a portion of them. Here the sample spans some 71,000 clones, over 75% being singletons. Source: CD4+ T cells from peripheral blood mononuclear cells, taken in the third trimester of pregnancy. Receptor source: a female donor in good health, enrolled as a control in a pregnancy study.

V is TRBV10-3 and J is TRBJ2-3; 8 bases line up with TRBD2. V was clipped by 7 bases and J by 0 bases; unmatched bases: 6. Germline V gene sequence: CDR1 ENHRY, CDR2 SYGVKD. The CDR3 sequence is 15 residues long. CDR3 in amino acids: CAITVGLASTDTQYF. The CDR3 nucleotides are TGTGCCATCACGGTCGGACTAGCCAGCACAGATACGCAGTATTTT.

The chain carries TRBV30 and TRBJ1-2, with 9 bases matching TRBD1. The CDR3 sequence is 13 residues long. J gave up 5 bases and V 8 bases, and 9 bases lay outside the gene matches. The germline CDR1 and CDR2 sequences are GTSNPN and SVGIG (reference sequence). Here the CDR3 DNA reads TGTGCCATACGACAGGGGGGTCGGTATGGCTACACCTTC. Encoded protein: CAIRQGGRYGYTF.

This chain joins TRBV6-4 and TRBJ1-1; 9 nucleotides agree with TRBD1. The V segment lost 6 bases and the J segment 5 bases; nucleotides outside the gene matches: 4. CDR1 is MRHNA, CDR2 SNTAGT, per germline. The CDR3 has 13 residues. The CDR3 DNA sequence: TGTGCCAGCAGGGGACAGGGAGGAACTGAAGCTTTCTTT. Amino acid sequence: CASRGQGGTEAFF.

The gene calls are TRBV2 and TRBJ1-2; TRBD1 agrees at 7 bases. The CDR3 runs to 14 residues. Trimming took 8 bases from V and 6 from J; bases not matched to a gene: 12. The germline V gene has CDR1 SNHLY and CDR2 FYNNEI. The CDR3 nucleotides read TGTGCCAGCTACATCGAGGGGGCACCGGATGGCTACACCTTC. Amino acid sequence: CASYIEGAPDGYTF.

This rearrangement joins TRBV5-1 to TRBJ2-5; the match to TRBD2 covers 7 bases. The germline V gene encodes CDR1 SGHRS and CDR2 YFSETQ. Trimming cost V 0 bases and J 9 bases; bases outside gene matches: 8. The CDR3 has 14 residues. CDR3 amino acids: CASSLEGSGRAQYF. CDR3 bases: TGCGCCAGCAGCTTGGAGGGGAGTGGGAGGGCCCAGTACTTC.

The CDR3, as DNA: TGTGCCAGTAGTATCACAGGGCCCACTGAAGCTTTCTTT. Translated, it gives CASSITGPTEAFF. The chain links TRBV19 to TRBJ1-1; a possible D gene is TRBD1 (6 bases). Germline loops: CDR1 LNHDA, CDR2 SQIVND (reference sequence). Trimming cost V 3 bases and J 4 bases, with 9 bases left between them. This CDR3 is 13 amino acids long.

This chain links TRBV18 with TRBJ2-7; possible D gene TRBD1, 5 bases. The germline V gene encodes CDR1 KGHSH and CDR2 LQKENI. This CDR3 is built from 15 residues. V lost 4 bases, J lost 2 bases, and 15 bases lay in between. CDR3 in amino acids: CASSRDPREAYEQYF. The CDR3 DNA reads TGTGCCAGCTCACGGGATCCCAGGGAAGCCTACGAGCAGTACTTC. Filled out from reference TRBV18 and TRBJ2-7, the complete variable domain reads NAGVMQNPRHLVRRRGQEARLRCSPMKGHSHVYWYRQLPEEGLKFMVYLQKENIIDESGMPKERFSAEFPKEGPSILRIQQVVRGDSAAYFCASSRDPREAYEQYFGPGTRLTVT.

The genes are TRBV7-8 and TRBJ2-4; perhaps TRBD1 as D (6 bases). The CDR3 is 16 residues long. The ends were cut back, 3 bases at V and 1 base at J, with 13 bases in the middle. The germline gives CDR1 SGHVS, CDR2 FQNEAQ. This chain's CDR3 is CASSFGQGIAKNIQYF. The CDR3 nucleotides read TGTGCCAGCAGCTTCGGGCAGGGGATCGCCAAAAACATTCAGTACTTC.

The V and J genes are TRBV9 and TRBJ2-1, with D possibly TRBD2 on 7 matching bases. V dropped 0 bases and J dropped 0 bases, with 10 bases sitting between them. Germline V gene data show CDR1 as SGDLS and CDR2 as YYNGEE. The CDR3 has 16 amino acids. CDR3 in DNA: TGTGCCAGCAGCGTAGGAGGGGGGGCCTCCTACAATGAGCAGTTCTTC. Translated: CASSVGGGASYNEQFF.

The CDR3 DNA follows: TGTGCCAGTAGGTTTAACAGGTTCACTAACTATGGCTACACCTTC. Translated, it gives CASRFNRFTNYGYTF. V and J are TRBV19 and TRBJ1-2, with D perhaps matching TRBD1 (5 bases). The V end was cut by 6 bases, the J end by 0 bases, with 14 bases between. The germline V gene encodes CDR1 LNHDA and CDR2 SQIVND (reference sequence). The CDR3 is 15 amino acids.

V and J are TRBV19 and TRBJ1-5; 10 nucleotides align to TRBD1. Germline V gene sequence: CDR1 LNHDA, CDR2 SQIVND (reference sequence). V lost 2 bases, J lost 2 bases, and 6 bases stayed unmatched. CDR3 size: 17 residues. CDR3 coding DNA: TGTGCCAGTAGTATAAGGTGGGACAGGGGTGGCAATCAGCCCCAGCATTTT. Protein sequence: CASSIRWDRGGNQPQHF. The full variable domain, its missing parts supplied by reference TRBV19 and TRBJ1-5, is DGGITQSPKYLFRKEGQNVTLSCEQNLNHDAMYWYRQDPGQGLRLIYYSQIVNDFQKGDIAEGYSVSREKKESFPLTVTSAQKNPTAFYLCASSIRWDRGGNQPQHFGDGTRLSIL.

This rearrangement joins TRBV29-1 to TRBJ1-2; tentative D call: TRBD1 (5 bases). The V end was cut by 7 bases, the J end by 7 bases, with 19 bases between. Germline assignment: CDR1 SQVTM and CDR2 ANQGSEA. The CDR3 runs 13 residues. The CDR3 DNA reads TGCAGCGGGCAGACTAGCGGGGGATCTGGCTACACCTTC. This codes for CSGQTSGGSGYTF.

The chain joins TRBV15 to TRBJ2-5, with 10 bases fitting TRBD2. The V gene's germline CDR1 is LNHNV and CDR2 YYDKDF (reference sequence). After removal of 3 bases from V and 5 bases from J, the junction contained 6 bases not matched to a gene. The CDR3 sequence is 15 residues long. The CDR3 DNA reads as TGTGCCACCAGCAGTATAGCGGGGGGCGGGGAGACCCAGTACTTC. Translated, it gives CATSSIAGGGETQYF.

This clone was detected only once. The chain has TRBV27 and TRBJ1-2; TRBD1 is a possible D gene (6 bases). CDR1 MNHEY and CDR2 SMNVEV come from the germline V gene (reference sequence). The length of the CDR3 is 15 residues. The V end was cut by 0 bases, the J end by 8 bases, with 16 bases between. DNA of the CDR3: TGTGCCAGCAGTTTATCGTCCCAGGGGACGAGGGGCTACACCTTC. Amino acid sequence: CASSLSSQGTRGYTF.

The chain links TRBV4-2 to TRBJ2-2; D gene ambiguous. V lost 3 bases, J lost 0 bases, and 11 bases lay in between. The CDR3 is 16 amino acids. Germline-derived CDR1 and CDR2 are LGHNA and YNFKEQ. The CDR3 loop is CASSHETTSNTGELFF. CDR3 in DNA: TGTGCCAGCAGCCATGAGACGACATCGAACACCGGGGAGCTGTTTTTT.

The chain carries TRBV4-3 and TRBJ1-4; no clear D. V shed 0 bases and J shed 0 bases, with 5 bases lying between them. The length of the CDR3 is 15 residues. Germline loops: CDR1 LGHNA, CDR2 YSLEER. The CDR3 region has the DNA TGCGCCAGCAGCCAAGACGGGGCAACTAATGAAAAACTGTTTTTT. Translation: CASSQDGATNEKLFF.

V usage is TRBV19 and J usage is TRBJ1-2; D is undetermined. V dropped 7 bases and J dropped 5 bases, with 14 bases sitting between them. Germline CDR1 is LNHDA and CDR2 is SQIVND (reference sequence). CDR3 length: 13 amino acids. The CDR3 region is CASTPGEEYGYTF. Here the CDR3 DNA reads TGTGCCAGTACCCCTGGGGAGGAATATGGCTACACCTTC.

CDR3 coding DNA: TGTGCCAGCAGCTCAGCGGACAGGGATCGCGAGCAGTACTTC. Amino acids: CASSSADRDREQYF. The V and J genes are TRBV7-9 and TRBJ2-7; 8 bases align to TRBD1. The CDR3 covers 14 residues. The trim removed 4 bases at V and 6 bases at J, leaving 8 bases unmatched. Germline-derived CDR1 and CDR2 are SEHNR and FQNEAQ (reference sequence).

The chain carries TRBV10-3 and TRBJ2-7; 9 bases are a match to TRBD1. CDR3 length equals 14 residues. The junction had 5 bases not matched to a gene; V was cut back by 3 bases and J by 5 bases. Germline V gives CDR1 ENHRY, CDR2 SYGVKD. This CDR3 is CAISDRTGANEQYF. DNA of the CDR3: TGTGCCATCAGTGACAGGACAGGGGCCAACGAGCAGTACTTC.

CDR3 in DNA: TGTGCCACCAGCAGAGATCCGGCAGGGGCCATTAACGAGCAGTACTTC. This translates into CATSRDPAGAINEQYF. This chain connects TRBV15 to TRBJ2-7; D possibly corresponds to TRBD1 (6 bases). Per germline, CDR1 LNHNV and CDR2 YYDKDF (reference sequence). The CDR3 sequence is 16 residues long. Trimming shortened V by 0 bases and J by 5 bases, and 17 bases separated the two germline ends.

The genes are TRBV10-3 and TRBJ1-1; D not resolved. The V end lost 4 bases, the J end lost 0 bases, and 6 bases lay between the germline ends. Germline V gene lookup returns CDR1 ENHRY and CDR2 SYGVKD. The CDR3 length is 13 residues. CDR3 protein: CAISAAVNTEAFF. CDR3 nucleotides: TGTGCCATCAGTGCGGCGGTGAACACTGAAGCTTTCTTT.

This chain uses TRBV9 with TRBJ2-7; 8 bases are a match to TRBD2. The CDR3 is 16 residues long. V lost 0 bases and J lost 2; bases outside the gene matches: 7. Germline-derived CDR1 and CDR2 are SGDLS and YYNGEE. CDR3 protein: CASSVGGGGLTYEQYF. The CDR3 DNA reads as TGTGCCAGCAGCGTAGGAGGCGGGGGGTTAACCTACGAGCAGTACTTC.

The V call is TRBV4-2, the J call TRBJ1-1; D is possibly TRBD1 (6 bases). Per the germline V gene, CDR1 is LGHNA and CDR2 is YNFKEQ. The CDR3 consists of 18 residues. Trimming removed 4 bases at V and 0 bases at J, with 21 bases between. The CDR3 region is CASSRGAGESGVNTEAFF. For the CDR3, the DNA is TGTGCCAGCAGCCGAGGCGCAGGGGAGAGTGGAGTGAACACTGAAGCTTTCTTT.

The chain employs TRBV5-3 and TRBJ2-7; 8 nucleotides line up with TRBD1. TRBV5-3 has ORF status, its function being uncertain. With 9 bases clipped from V and 3 bases from J, the junction kept 23 bases outside the gene matches. This CDR3 spans 18 amino acids. CDR3 sequence reads: CATPLRLRRQGSNYEQYF. The DNA for the CDR3 is TGTGCCACGCCACTGAGGCTCCGCAGACAGGGGAGTAACTACGAGCAGTACTTC.

The chain uses TRBV5-1 and TRBJ1-1; 7 nucleotides agree with TRBD1. The V and J ends lost 2 bases and 1 base, in that order; junction bases with no gene match: 5. The germline V gene has CDR1 SGHRS and CDR2 YFSETQ. This CDR3 region has 15 residues. CDR3 protein: CASSLGGTANTEAFF. The CDR3 DNA is TGCGCCAGCAGCTTAGGTGGGACAGCGAACACTGAAGCTTTCTTT.

This clone came up a few times. The chain has TRBV19 and TRBJ1-5, with D uncertain. CDR1 is LNHDA, CDR2 SQIVND, per germline (reference sequence). This CDR3 has 17 residues. Trimming shortened V by 0 bases and J by 2 bases, and 14 bases separated the two germline ends. The CDR3 DNA follows: TGTGCCAGTAGTATAGATCTACTACGGCGTGGCAATCAGCCCCAGCATTTT. It encodes CASSIDLLRRGNQPQHF.

The rearrangement uses TRBV7-2 and TRBJ2-5; 7 nucleotides match TRBD1. CDR1 is SGHTA, CDR2 FQGNSA, per germline. Losses at the gene ends were 8 bases for V and 1 base for J; bases not matched to a gene: 10. The CDR3 is made up of 15 amino acids. CDR3 sequence reads: CASGTQTGPQETQYF. CDR3 nucleotide sequence: TGTGCCAGCGGGACCCAGACAGGGCCCCAAGAGACCCAGTACTTC.

This rearrangement joins TRBV25-1 to TRBJ1-2, with D possibly being TRBD1 (5 bases). The V and J ends lost 3 bases and 3 bases respectively, with 11 bases between them. CDR1 and CDR2 from the germline V gene are MGHDK and SYGVNS. There are 14 residues in the CDR3. CDR3 loop: CASSDWGGDYGYTF. CDR3 coding DNA: TGTGCCAGCAGTGATTGGGGGGGTGACTATGGCTACACCTTC.

The chain employs TRBV5-4 and TRBJ2-1, with TRBD2 identical over 10 bases. The CDR3 is 16 residues long. The V segment lost 1 base and the J segment 8 bases; nucleotides outside the gene matches: 9. Looked up from germline, CDR1 is SGHNT and CDR2 is YYREEE (reference sequence). The CDR3: CASSLRSLAGVDEQFF. CDR3 sequence (DNA): TGTGCCAGCAGCTTGCGAAGTCTAGCGGGGGTCGATGAGCAGTTCTTC.

This chain joins TRBV4-3 and TRBJ1-5; 11 bases line up with TRBD1. V lost 2 bases and J lost 7; bases outside the gene matches: 7. The CDR3 extends over 16 amino acids. Per the germline V gene, CDR1 is LGHNA and CDR2 is YSLEER. CDR3 protein: CASSQLGQGEDQPQHF. CDR3 nucleotides: TGCGCCAGCAGCCAATTGGGACAGGGGGAGGACCAGCCCCAGCATTTT.